A selection of T cell receptor beta chains follows, all from one sample in a study of T cell repertoires in cytomegalovirus infection. No antigens are known for them. One entry per CDR3 protein, called by TCRdb with MiXCR from the reads. The profile shows approximately 990,000 distinct CDR3 sequences, around 32% of them singletons. Sequenced material: cultured CD8+ T cells from PBMCs, taken from culture after CMV antigen stimulation. These receptors were collected from a human donor in good health (CMV status not recorded). Some clones in this sample may be carry-over from other donors' samples. The CDR3 runs from the conserved cysteine through the conserved F or W.

V gene	J gene	CDR3 protein
TRBV4-1	TRBJ2-3	CASSQEHYRFTDTQYF
TRBV20-1	TRBJ2-1	CSASTSRTSANEQFF
TRBV6-8	TRBJ1-2	CASSFTGGAEYGYTF
TRBV7-9	TRBJ2-1	CASGRQGSEQFF
TRBV18	TRBJ1-3	CASSPPQDRGDTIYF
TRBV14	TRBJ1-2	CASSPPGGTFSQRVYGYTF
TRBV6-1	TRBJ2-7	CASSYLGDPNEQYF
TRBV14	TRBJ1-1	CASSHGRAANTEAFF
TRBV28	TRBJ1-5	CASSHDRVRGYSNQPQHF
TRBV5-4	TRBJ2-7	CASSLVEAPLSEQYF
TRBV27	TRBJ2-5	CASSLQGRVQETQYF
TRBV10-3	TRBJ2-7	CAISNRDRASYEQYF
TRBV28	TRBJ2-1	CASSLIKAGGIDEQFF
TRBV28	TRBJ1-1	CASSLCRNTEAFF
TRBV6-5	TRBJ1-5	CASSEGTGRRQPQHF
TRBV6-1	TRBJ2-1	CASSVDYYNEQFF
TRBV7-7	TRBJ1-2	CASNLDRLLYGYTF
TRBV7-3	TRBJ2-7	CASSVTGYEQYF
TRBV2	TRBJ2-2	CATAGEGSTGELFF
TRBV7-6	TRBJ2-1	CASSLRTGGLDNEQFF
TRBV5-1	TRBJ1-1	CASRGTGWDTEAFF
TRBV29-1	TRBJ1-2	CSVEGNFFGGDYGYTF
TRBV10-2	TRBJ2-7	CASSITGGLSSYEQYF
TRBV2	TRBJ1-1	CASSAAGQGLNTEAFF
TRBV7-9	TRBJ1-1	CASSLGDRPKSSEAFF
TRBV6-5	TRBJ2-1	CASSYGRGAYNEQFF
TRBV2	TRBJ2-7	CASISATLSYEQYF
TRBV12-3/TRBV12-4	TRBJ1-4	CASIKEGAREKLFF
TRBV4-1	TRBJ2-1	CASSQQPAPDEQFF
TRBV7-8	TRBJ1-1	CASGAGLLTEAFF
TRBV27	TRBJ2-2	CASTTGSTGELFF
TRBV5-4	TRBJ2-3	CASSFGSGGRSTDTQYF
TRBV6-2/TRBV6-3	TRBJ2-3	CASSNQGFPTDTQYF
TRBV6-1	TRBJ2-7	CASSEKMGYEQYF
TRBV29-1	TRBJ1-2	CSVGAGTGGWGYTF
TRBV4-3	TRBJ2-1	CASSQLPRGIYNEQFF
TRBV28	TRBJ2-1	CASFPEGGLEQFF
TRBV11-2	TRBJ2-3	CASSLLGRRTDTQYF
TRBV6-6	TRBJ2-5	CASSPLGKGLAFDQETQYF
TRBV28	TRBJ2-2	CASRNAGTINTGELFF
TRBV7-2	TRBJ2-6	CASSFSQITALAGANVLTF
TRBV6-5	TRBJ1-2	CASSYSGTGHDGYTF
TRBV7-8	TRBJ1-1	CANSQQGGWGTEAFF
TRBV12-3/TRBV12-4	TRBJ1-5	CASSIAFWGRYSNQPQHF
TRBV6-5	TRBJ2-3	CASSYGTGGGDTQYF
TRBV6-2/TRBV6-3	TRBJ2-5	CASKGIRETQYF
TRBV7-2	TRBJ1-2	CASSLNRGNYGYTF
TRBV20-1	TRBJ2-3	CSARLAGGKFRDTQYF
TRBV6-6	TRBJ1-1	CASRLRGHTEAFF
TRBV2	TRBJ2-7	CASSGVEQYF
TRBV7-2	TRBJ2-5	CASRALGGKETQYF
TRBV9	TRBJ2-2	CASSAPRTGPSTGELFF
TRBV9	TRBJ2-2	CASSVALDRGVGTGELFF
TRBV7-6	TRBJ2-1	CASSLETNNNEQFF
TRBV29-1	TRBJ2-5	CSVVVEETQYF
TRBV20-1	TRBJ1-6	CSASELINSPLHF
TRBV7-6	TRBJ1-4	CASSPTQLTGTEKLFF
TRBV5-4	TRBJ2-3	CASSLEEQVLLDTQYF
TRBV9	TRBJ2-3	CASSVAGHFSTDTQYF